These 27 T cell receptor beta chains share one sample of origin, sequenced in a study of TIL therapy for anti-PD-1-resistant metastatic lung cancer. The time point was: pre-treatment sample, taken before nivolumab and TIL therapy. The immunoSEQ assay was v3. The assay was immunoSEQ multiplex PCR, and TCRdb's table has in-frame clones only and misses some. The table includes roughly 58,000 clones, approximately 78% detected once. This specimen was blood, taken at baseline. The receptors shown here come from a person aged 25 to 79 with non-small cell lung cancer.

This clone showed up just a few times. The rearrangement joins TRBV29-1 to TRBJ2-2; maybe TRBD1 (6 bases). The CDR3 has 12 amino acids. Trimming pared 7 bases from V and 4 bases from J, leaving 10 bases between. In germline, CDR1 is SQVTM, CDR2 ANQGSEA. CDR3 nucleotide sequence: TGCAGCGCTACAGGGCTCACCGGGGAGCTGTTTTTT. Translated: CSATGLTGELFF.

This chain uses TRBV27 with TRBJ2-7, with D unclear. The ends were cut back, 4 bases at V and 0 bases at J, with 7 bases in the middle. The germline gives CDR1 MNHEY, CDR2 SMNVEV (reference sequence). This CDR3 is 13 amino acids long. In nucleotides, the CDR3 is TGTGCCAGCAGTTCAGGTAGCTCCTACGAGCAGTACTTC. Translated, it gives CASSSGSSYEQYF.

The table lists this clone with a few counts. The chain couples TRBV11-2 to TRBJ2-7; 8 bases align to TRBD2. This CDR3 has 15 amino acids. Germline CDR1 SGHAT, CDR2 FQNNGV. V was clipped by 3 bases and J by 1 base; unmatched bases: 5. CDR3 DNA: TGTGCCAGCAGCTTCAACATAGCGGGGTCCTACGAGCAGTACTTC. It specifies CASSFNIAGSYEQYF.

The V and J genes are TRBV4-3 and TRBJ1-4, with D hard to call. The CDR3 runs 13 residues. Trimming shortened V by 5 bases and J by 7 bases, and 11 bases separated the two germline ends. The germline CDR1 and CDR2 sequences are LGHNA and YSLEER. The CDR3 region is CASSRVYGEKLFF. DNA for the CDR3: TGCGCCAGCAGCAGAGTTTACGGTGAAAAACTGTTTTTT.

The V and J genes are TRBV11-3 and TRBJ2-3; D gene unclear. The CDR3 contains 14 residues. Trimming stripped 5 bases from V and 0 bases from J, with 9 bases between. Germline values: CDR1 SGHNT, CDR2 YENEEA. The chain's CDR3 is CASSMGISTDTQYF. DNA of the CDR3: TGTGCCAGCAGCATGGGAATCAGCACAGATACGCAGTATTTT. Drawing the rest from reference TRBV11-3 and TRBJ2-3, the complete variable domain is EAGVVQSPRYKIIEKKQPVAFWCNPISGHNTLYWYLQNLGQGPELLIRYENEEAVDDSQLPKDRFSAERLKGVDSTLKIQPAELGDSAVYLCASSMGISTDTQYFGPGTRLTVL.

This clone has ten or more counts. The genes are TRBV9 and TRBJ2-7; maybe TRBD2 (5 bases). Germline CDR1 SGDLS, CDR2 YYNGEE. There are 15 residues in the CDR3. V dropped 0 bases and J dropped 5 bases, with 15 bases sitting between them. Here the CDR3 DNA reads TGTGCCAGCAGCGTAGAGGGAGCCCCGAGGGACGAGCAGTACTTC. It codes for CASSVEGAPRDEQYF.

Here the CDR3 DNA reads TGCGCCAGCAGCTTGGAGCGTAGGGATACGCAGTATTTT. It translates to CASSLERRDTQYF. The chain employs TRBV5-1 and TRBJ2-3; no reliable D call. Germline assignment: CDR1 SGHRS and CDR2 YFSETQ. This CDR3 contains 13 residues. The germline V and J ends were trimmed by 0 bases and 6 bases, with 8 bases remaining between them.

The V call is TRBV19, the J call TRBJ1-1; D is ambiguous. Germline V lookup: CDR1 LNHDA, CDR2 SQIVND (reference sequence). V dropped 2 bases and J dropped 6 bases, with 7 bases sitting between them. The CDR3 has 12 amino acids. The CDR3: CASSIPGSEAFF. For the CDR3, the DNA is TGTGCCAGTAGTATACCGGGGTCTGAAGCTTTCTTT.

This chain uses TRBV7-9 with TRBJ1-1, with TRBD1 as a possible D gene (6 bases). V lost 6 bases to trimming and J lost 8 bases, with 19 bases between them. The CDR3 loop spans 14 amino acids. Per germline, CDR1 SEHNR and CDR2 FQNEAQ (reference sequence). CDR3 coding DNA: TGTGCCAGCAGTTCCTCAGGGGCGAGAGGGGAAGCTTTCTTT. Translating it yields CASSSSGARGEAFF.

The rearrangement uses TRBV11-2 and TRBJ2-3; D is tentatively TRBD1 or TRBD2 (5 bases each). The CDR3 runs to 16 residues. CDR1 is SGHAT, CDR2 FQNNGV, per germline. Trimming shortened V by 1 base and J by 0 bases, and 11 bases separated the two germline ends. The DNA of the CDR3 is TGTGCCAGCAGCTTAGCGGGCCGGGGCAGCACAGATACGCAGTATTTT. This codes for CASSLAGRGSTDTQYF.

CDR3 protein: CASSQVRTGELFF. Written as DNA, the CDR3 is TGCGCCAGCAGCCAAGTAAGGACCGGGGAGCTGTTTTTT. V gene TRBV4-3 combines with J gene TRBJ2-2; D is unclear. The CDR3 extends over 13 amino acids. The V end lost 1 base, the J end lost 5 bases, and 5 bases lay between the germline ends. Germline assignment: CDR1 LGHNA and CDR2 YSLEER.

The chain employs TRBV28 and TRBJ2-6; D is uncertain. CDR1 is MDHEN, CDR2 SYDVKM, per germline. The CDR3 runs to 19 residues. The V and J ends lost 3 bases and 0 bases respectively, with 18 bases between them. CDR3 coding DNA: TGTGCCAGCAGTTTTGGTCAGCATAAGAGGAGCTCTGGGGCCAACGTCCTGACTTTC. This encodes CASSFGQHKRSSGANVLTF.

This clone occurred many times. The chain uses TRBV6-4 and TRBJ1-2, with TRBD1 matching over 7 bases. The CDR3 has 15 amino acids. After removal of 3 bases from V and 4 bases from J, the junction contained 8 bases not matched to a gene. CDR1 and CDR2 (germline): MRHNA, SNTAGT. This chain's CDR3 is CASSESAGQSYGYTF. CDR3 sequence (DNA): TGTGCCAGCAGTGAGTCCGCGGGACAGTCCTATGGCTACACCTTC.

This chain connects TRBV15 to TRBJ1-1; D is perhaps TRBD1 (6 bases). There are 15 residues in the CDR3. With 6 bases removed from V and 1 base from J, the gap between germline ends came to 15 bases. Germline V gene data show CDR1 as LNHNV and CDR2 as YYDKDF (reference sequence). As DNA, the CDR3 is TGTGCCACCAGTACAAACAGGGACGCGAACACTGAAGCTTTCTTT. This encodes CATSTNRDANTEAFF.

The rearrangement joins TRBV4-2 to TRBJ2-7; D is uncertain. The germline V gene has CDR1 LGHNA and CDR2 YNFKEQ. This CDR3 has 12 residues. The V and J ends lost 5 bases and 7 bases respectively, with 12 bases between them. CDR3 bases: TGTGCCAGCAGCTCCTCCTCCGGGGAGCAGTACTTC. This codes for CASSSSSGEQYF.

CDR3 in amino acids: CASSSQQGRPGELFF. The CDR3, as DNA: TGTGCCAGCAGCAGCCAGCAGGGAAGACCCGGGGAGCTGTTTTTT. This chain links TRBV7-9 with TRBJ2-2; D is perhaps TRBD1 (5 bases). This CDR3 has 15 amino acids. CDR1 and CDR2 (germline): SEHNR, FQNEAQ (reference sequence). V was pared by 5 bases and J by 6 bases, with 16 bases between.

J is TRBJ1-3 and V is TRBV18; D unresolved. Deletions cut 0 bases from V and 2 bases from J, with 11 bases between. The germline gives CDR1 KGHSH, CDR2 LQKENI. The CDR3 contains 16 residues. CDR3 DNA sequence: TGTGCCAGCTCACCACCGATGGCTCTCCCTGGAAACACCATATATTTT. Residues: CASSPPMALPGNTIYF.

The chain employs TRBV5-1 and TRBJ2-1, with 7 bases identical to TRBD1. Germline CDR1 is SGHRS and CDR2 is YFSETQ. With 4 bases clipped from V and 5 bases from J, the junction kept 6 bases outside the gene matches. The CDR3 contains 14 residues. CDR3 DNA: TGCGCCAGCAGCGGGCAGGGGGAGAACAATGAGCAGTTCTTC. Amino acids: CASSGQGENNEQFF.

V and J are TRBV7-2 and TRBJ1-6; 7 nucleotides align to TRBD1. CDR1 and CDR2 from the germline V gene are SGHTA and FQGNSA. Trimming at V came to 1 base and at J to 4 bases, leaving 7 bases not matched to a gene. CDR3 length: 17 residues. CDR3 nucleotide sequence: TGTGCCAGCAGCTTAGAGTTAGGGGGCGGGTATAATTCACCCCTCCACTTT. Residues: CASSLELGGGYNSPLHF. Looking up the rest from reference TRBV7-2 and TRBJ1-6 gives the full variable domain: GAGVSQSPSNKVTEKGKDVELRCDPISGHTALYWYRQSLGQGLEFLIYFQGNSAPDKSGLPSDRFSAERTGGSVSTLTIQRTQQEDSAVYLCASSLELGGGYNSPLHFGNGTRLTVT.

This clone occurred a few times. The J gene is TRBJ2-2, the V gene TRBV5-1, with D possibly matching TRBD1 (6 bases). Germline values: CDR1 SGHRS, CDR2 YFSETQ. This CDR3 region has 16 residues. The ends were cut back, 1 base at V and 8 bases at J, with 18 bases in the middle. CDR3 nucleotide sequence: TGCGCCAGCAGCTTGTTTACAGGGTCTGTTGCAGGGGAGCTGTTTTTT. This encodes CASSLFTGSVAGELFF.

This chain connects TRBV2 to TRBJ2-7; D is possibly TRBD2 (6 bases). The CDR3 length is 11 residues. Trimming cost V 10 bases and J 5 bases, with 12 bases left between them. CDR1 and CDR2 from the germline V gene are SNHLY and FYNNEI. CDR3 nucleotides: TGTGCCACCTCGGGGGTGGACGAGCAGTACTTC. It translates to CATSGVDEQYF.

The chain employs TRBV5-1 and TRBJ2-1; TRBD2 agrees at 13 bases. Germline V gene data show CDR1 as SGHRS and CDR2 as YFSETQ. The J segment lost 8 bases and the V segment lost 1 base, leaving 3 bases of the junction unmatched. This CDR3 comprises 15 residues. CDR3 residues: CASSLTSGGAYEQFF. The DNA of the CDR3 is TGCGCCAGCAGCTTGACTAGCGGGGGGGCCTATGAGCAGTTCTTC.

The chain couples TRBV9 to TRBJ2-2, with 9 bases lining up with TRBD1. The CDR3 extends over 14 amino acids. V shed 3 bases, J shed 6 bases, and the junction held 3 bases outside the gene matches. Germline V gene lookup returns CDR1 SGDLS and CDR2 YYNGEE. CDR3 amino acids: CASSAGTGSGELFF. CDR3 coding DNA: TGTGCCAGCAGCGCTGGGACAGGGTCCGGGGAGCTGTTTTTT.

The gene calls are TRBV7-9 and TRBJ2-1, with D tentatively TRBD2 (6 bases). CDR1 and CDR2 from the germline V gene are SEHNR and FQNEAQ (reference sequence). This CDR3 is built from 13 residues. V lost 5 bases, J lost 7 bases, and 12 bases lay in between. The DNA of the CDR3 is TGTGCCAGCAGCCGACCGCTAGCGAATGAGCAGTTCTTC. It codes for CASSRPLANEQFF. Full variable domain (missing parts from reference TRBV7-9 and TRBJ2-1): DTGVSQNPRHKITKRGQNVTFRCDPISEHNRLYWYRQTLGQGPEFLTYFQNEAQLEKSRLLSDRFSAERPKGSFSTLEIQRTEQGDSAMYLCASSRPLANEQFFGPGTRLTVL.

Turning to this clone: A junction boundary mismatches the germline segment, possibly from a read error. The chain has TRBV7-2 and TRBJ2-1; TRBD2 is a possible D gene (5 bases). The CDR3 spans 14 residues. Germline assignment: CDR1 SGHTA and CDR2 FQGNSA. The CDR3 sequence: CASSTRTFYNEQLF. CDR3 DNA: TGTGCCAGCAGCACCCGGACTTTCTACAATGAGCAGCTCTTC.

The chain is built from TRBV5-4 and TRBJ1-4; no clear D gene. V was cut by 2 bases and J by 0 bases, with 5 bases left in between. The CDR3 has 14 residues. CDR1 is SGHNT and CDR2 is YYREEE in the germline V gene (reference sequence). The CDR3 sequence: CASSFGATNEKLFF. CDR3 in DNA: TGTGCCAGCAGCTTTGGTGCAACTAATGAAAAACTGTTTTTT.

The chain uses TRBV7-2 and TRBJ1-5; D gene ambiguous. Trimming pared 1 base from V and 3 bases from J, leaving 10 bases between. Per germline, CDR1 SGHTA and CDR2 FQGNSA. CDR3 size: 15 residues. CDR3 loop: CASSLGVGYNQPQHF. As DNA, the CDR3 is TGTGCCAGCAGCTTAGGGGTGGGATACAATCAGCCCCAGCATTTT.